These T cell receptor beta chains were read from a single sample in a study of blood T cells in healthy people across ages. From the 5' RACE reads, TCRdb called clonotypes with MiXCR, one entry per CDR3 protein. Here the sample spans 1.5 million to 2 million distinct CDR3 sequences, about 39% being singletons. Sequenced: blood. The source is a human donor in good health. Each CDR3 is given without its conserved first and last residue.

v_call	cdr3_length	cdr3_aa
TRBV6-2/TRBV6-3	10	ASSLRDHEQY
TRBV28	16	ASSLAGIGTLAKNIQY
TRBV4-1	12	ATSSWGGSYEQY
TRBV3-1	16	ASSHDSPGKACHYEQY
TRBV7-2	11	ASSPERTDGYT
TRBV14	13	ASSQDIARETEAF
TRBV6-5	11	ASSPTGGAEAF
TRBV11-3	16	ASSPTIRGVKAYNEQF
TRBV7-2	12	ASTSDGITYGYT
TRBV12-3/TRBV12-4	12	ASSFPSGIYGYT
TRBV7-3	16	ASSLTGQGLSGANVLT
TRBV7-4	13	ASSFEQRSSYEQY
TRBV4-1	10	ASSQESSEAF
TRBV6-5	17	ASSYSKVAGGRVSYEQY
TRBV7-2	13	ASSWGARSQETQY
TRBV7-2	13	ASSGLTGGIHGYT
TRBV28	12	ASYPHAVNTEAF
TRBV20-1	11	SARTSGSYEQY
TRBV12-3/TRBV12-4	12	ASMRQGAYNEQF
TRBV7-2	13	ASSSRALPPYEQY
TRBV10-3	13	AISPNRGTSYEQY
TRBV27	13	ASSLLDGGVTEAF
TRBV27	12	ASRDRASRAEAF
TRBV28	12	ATTPGGKSYEQY
TRBV12-3/TRBV12-4	11	ASSPRHLNGYT
TRBV5-1	12	ASSRDRVVYGYT
TRBV11-2	14	ASSLGFSGTPYEQY
TRBV9	12	ASLVGRVTHEQY
TRBV4-3	13	ASSQVLNSDYEQY
TRBV7-3	12	ASSWGTENTEAF
TRBV10-3	12	AISEPPGSYGYT
TRBV6-5	10	ASSDNNNEQF
TRBV2	11	ASRASGGYEQY
TRBV12-3/TRBV12-4	11	ASSPEKWYFQH
TRBV11-2	12	ASSLGTSKETQY
TRBV20-1	12	SAPQRRGSTEAF
TRBV27	15	ASSLDFLAGWTGELF
TRBV4-1	13	ASSHDYPLNNEQF
TRBV7-8	13	ASNTGGVSLGEQY
TRBV20-1	12	SARDQYVNYEQY
TRBV6-6	11	ASSGQGWSEQY
TRBV5-1	12	ASSFNKGNTEAF
TRBV5-1	13	ASSLEQSTNEKLF
TRBV4-3	13	ASSQDRPNRNEQF
TRBV4-1	13	ASSQDTNRNTEAF
TRBV5-1	11	ASKTGGQGEQY